The 20 T cell receptor beta chains given below trace back to one sample, sequenced in a study of T cells after yellow fever vaccination. TCRdb reprocessed the 5' RACE reads via MiXCR and lists one record per CDR3 protein. The data contain some 320,000 distinct CDR3 sequences, over 4% of them singletons. Sequencing was performed on PBMCs, taken 5 days after the yellow fever booster vaccination. These TCRs come from a man aged 18-30 years who received the YFV17D yellow fever vaccine.

The CDR3 spells CASSPTPGQIYGYTF. The CDR3 nucleotides are TGTGCCAGCAGCCCTACCCCGGGACAGATCTATGGCTACACCTTC. The gene calls are TRBV5-6 and TRBJ1-2, with 7 bases aligning to TRBD1. CDR1 and CDR2 (germline): SGHDT, YYEEEE. V dropped 4 bases and J dropped 4; count of bases not matched to a gene: 10. This CDR3 spans 15 amino acids.

The rearrangement links TRBV18 to TRBJ2-3; TRBD1 agrees at 9 bases. Germline assignment: CDR1 KGHSH and CDR2 LQKENI. Trimming at V came to 1 base and at J to 2 bases, leaving 10 bases not matched to a gene. The CDR3 loop spans 18 amino acids. CDR3 in amino acids: CASSPRKTGTGPTDTQYF. The DNA of the CDR3 is TGTGCCAGCTCACCACGAAAGACCGGGACAGGGCCCACAGATACGCAGTATTTT.

The rearrangement links TRBV12-3 or TRBV12-4 to TRBJ2-6, with a possible D match to TRBD2 (5 bases). CDR3 length: 16 amino acids. V lost 6 bases to trimming and J lost 2 bases, with 14 bases between them. The CDR3 coding sequence is TGTGCCAGCAGCTTCGCGGGTCTGCCTGGGGCCAACGTCCTGACTTTC. It codes for CASSFAGLPGANVLTF.

This rearrangement joins TRBV5-1 to TRBJ1-6; maybe TRBD1 (6 bases). Germline CDR1 SGHRS, CDR2 YFSETQ. V lost 7 bases and J 4 bases, leaving 12 bases between the germline ends. The length of the CDR3 is 14 residues. The CDR3, as DNA: TGCGCCAGCGGCCCGGGACAATATAATTCACCCCTCCACTTT. Encoded protein: CASGPGQYNSPLHF.

The chain recombines TRBV6-2 or TRBV6-3 with TRBJ2-7; D is uncertain. Between the trimmed V and J ends, which lost 4 bases and 7 bases, there was a span of 11 bases. The CDR3 sequence is 12 residues long. Germline-derived CDR1 and CDR2 are MNHEY and SVGEGT. The CDR3 DNA follows: TGTGCCAGCAGTTCCCACGTAGGAGAGCAGTACGTC. Amino acid sequence: CASSSHVGEQYV.

The chain couples TRBV2 to TRBJ2-5, with D tentatively TRBD1 or TRBD2 (5 bases each). V was shortened by 8 bases and J by 4 bases, with 14 bases between the two germline ends. The CDR3 sequence is 13 residues long. Germline V gene sequence: CDR1 SNHLY, CDR2 FYNNEI. CDR3 sequence: CASGTGRVETQYF. The CDR3 DNA sequence: TGTGCCAGCGGGACGGGGAGAGTAGAGACCCAGTACTTC.

The chain has TRBV12-3 or TRBV12-4 and TRBJ2-2, with TRBD2 matching 8 bases. Unmatched junction bases numbered 5, after V lost 3 bases and J lost 5 bases. The CDR3 has 15 amino acids. CDR3 sequence reads: CASSFGGARTGELFF. The CDR3 bases are TGTGCCAGCAGTTTCGGGGGGGCGCGTACCGGGGAGCTGTTTTTT.

This clonotype was seen a handful of times. V is TRBV11-2 and J is TRBJ2-2, with no clear D. Germline CDR1 reads SGHAT; CDR2 reads FQNNGV. The CDR3 totals 13 residues. V lost 5 bases to trimming and J lost 7 bases, with 11 bases between them. CDR3 sequence: CASSVQHSGELFF. CDR3 nucleotide sequence: TGTGCCAGCAGCGTACAGCATAGCGGGGAGCTGTTTTTT.

The chain couples TRBV5-1 to TRBJ2-7; the D gene is possibly TRBD1 (6 bases). The CDR3 has 14 amino acids. V lost 4 bases, J lost 1 base, and 12 bases lay in between. Germline V CDR1 and CDR2: SGHRS, YFSETQ. Here the CDR3 reads CASSLEQGSYEQYV. The CDR3 bases are TGCGCCAGCAGCCTAGAACAGGGTTCCTACGAGCAGTACGTC.

The gene calls are TRBV11-2 and TRBJ1-6; 7 positions match TRBD1. Germline V gene data show CDR1 as SGHAT and CDR2 as FQNNGV. The CDR3 consists of 15 residues. Trimming at V came to 4 bases and at J to 10 bases, leaving 10 bases not matched to a gene. The chain's CDR3 is CASSSLTTGQSPLHF. CDR3 coding DNA: TGTGCCAGCAGCTCCCTTACGACAGGGCAATCACCCCTCCACTTT. The full variable domain, with the rest looked up from reference TRBV11-2 and TRBJ1-6, is EAGVAQSPRYKIIEKRQSVAFWCNPISGHATLYWYQQILGQGPKLLIQFQNNGVVDDSQLPKDRFSAERLKGVDSTLKIQPAKLEDSAVYLCASSSLTTGQSPLHFGNGTRLTVT.

This clonotype was seen only a few times. The chain couples TRBV20-1 to TRBJ2-7; D is perhaps TRBD2 (6 bases). Germline values: CDR1 DFQATT, CDR2 SNEGSKA (reference sequence). V shed 1 base and J shed 0 bases, with 10 bases lying between them. CDR3 size: 14 residues. DNA of the CDR3: TGCAGTGCTAGAGTGGCGGGGACCTCCTACGAGCAGTACTTC. As protein: CSARVAGTSYEQYF.

The CDR3 bases are TGTGCCAGCAGGTTCGGGGGAGTCCACGAGCAGTACTTC. Its protein is CASRFGGVHEQYF. This chain links TRBV2 with TRBJ2-7; D is perhaps TRBD2 (6 bases). CDR3 size: 13 residues. V shed 6 bases and J shed 5 bases, with 14 bases lying between them. CDR1 and CDR2 from the germline V gene are SNHLY and FYNNEI. Combining the CDR3 with reference TRBV2 and TRBJ2-7 gives the whole variable domain EPEVTQTPSHQVTQMGQEVILRCVPISNHLYFYWYRQILGQKVEFLVSFYNNEISEKSEIFDDQFSVERPDGSNFTLKIRSTKLEDSAMYFCASRFGGVHEQYFGPGTRLTVT.

This clonotype showed up just a few times. The genes are TRBV2 and TRBJ2-1; 9 bases are a match to TRBD1. Germline V CDR1 and CDR2: SNHLY, FYNNEI. This CDR3 has 16 residues. With V trimmed by 6 bases and J by 0 bases, 6 bases remained unmatched. CDR3 nucleotides: TGTGCCAGCAGGGCAACAGGGGGCGCCTCCTACAATGAGCAGTTCTTC. Translating it yields CASRATGGASYNEQFF.

The sample holds many counts of this clonotype. The chain is built from TRBV6-6 and TRBJ2-7; D gene ambiguous. CDR3 size: 13 residues. The V and J ends lost 5 bases and 9 bases respectively, with 17 bases between them. CDR1 and CDR2 from the germline V gene are MNHNY and SVGAGI (reference sequence). The CDR3 protein is CASSTVLGFRQYF. The CDR3 DNA sequence: TGTGCCAGCAGTACCGTTTTAGGCTTCCGGCAGTACTTC.

This clonotype was observed a handful of times. The chain couples TRBV18 to TRBJ2-1; no reliable D call. Looked up from germline, CDR1 is KGHSH and CDR2 is LQKENI. Between the trimmed V and J ends, which lost 2 bases and 9 bases, there was a span of 14 bases. CDR3 length equals 14 residues. CDR3 loop: CASSPERNGLEQFF. DNA for the CDR3: TGTGCCAGCTCACCAGAAAGGAACGGGCTTGAGCAGTTCTTC. The full variable domain, in which reference TRBV18 and TRBJ2-1 provide the parts outside the CDR3, is NAGVMQNPRHLVRRRGQEARLRCSPMKGHSHVYWYRQLPEEGLKFMVYLQKENIIDESGMPKERFSAEFPKEGPSILRIQQVVRGDSAAYFCASSPERNGLEQFFGPGTRLTVL.

This clonotype was seen more than once but under ten times. V gene TRBV6-6 combines with J gene TRBJ1-3, with 7 nucleotides matching TRBD1. CDR3 size: 17 residues. V was pared by 2 bases and J by 4 bases, with 11 bases of the junction left unmatched. Germline V lookup: CDR1 MNHNY, CDR2 SVGAGI (reference sequence). CDR3 loop: CASSYTMDRTGGNTIYF. CDR3 in DNA: TGTGCCAGCAGTTACACTATGGACAGGACCGGGGGAAACACCATATATTTT.

The chain employs TRBV4-1 and TRBJ2-3, with D maybe TRBD2 (5 bases). This CDR3 spans 16 amino acids. Trimming removed 4 bases from V and 3 bases from J, with 17 bases in between. Germline V CDR1 and CDR2: MGHRA, YSYEKL. The CDR3 coding sequence is TGCGCCAGCAGCCGCGGGTCGGGGATACGGACAGATACGCAGTATTTT. Translated: CASSRGSGIRTDTQYF.

The sample holds a few counts of this clonotype. J is TRBJ2-2 and V is TRBV20-1; no reliable D call. This CDR3 comprises 13 residues. V was clipped by 2 bases and J by 2 bases, with 6 bases between them. Per germline, CDR1 DFQATT and CDR2 SNEGSKA (reference sequence). CDR3 nucleotide sequence: TGCAGTGCTAGACAGGAAAACACCGGGGAGCTGTTTTTT. Its translation is CSARQENTGELFF.

As DNA, the CDR3 is TGTGCCAGCAGCCCCCAACAGGGAAGAGGGTATGGCTACACCTTC. Encoded protein: CASSPQQGRGYGYTF. The J gene is TRBJ1-2, the V gene TRBV7-2; D possibly corresponds to TRBD1 (6 bases). The V end lost 5 bases, the J end lost 5 bases, and 18 bases lay between the germline ends. Per germline, CDR1 SGHTA and CDR2 FQGNSA. The length of the CDR3 is 15 residues. The full variable domain, with the rest looked up from reference TRBV7-2 and TRBJ1-2, is GAGVSQSPSNKVTEKGKDVELRCDPISGHTALYWYRQSLGQGLEFLIYFQGNSAPDKSGLPSDRFSAERTGGSVSTLTIQRTQQEDSAVYLCASSPQQGRGYGYTFGSGTRLTVV.

This clonotype was counted many times. The genes are TRBV25-1 and TRBJ1-4; D unclear. Trimming pared 8 bases from V and 6 bases from J, leaving 13 bases between. Germline V gene sequence: CDR1 MGHDK, CDR2 SYGVNS. The CDR3 sequence is 13 residues long. The CDR3 DNA sequence: TGTGCCAGCGGGTCCCCGTACGATGAAAAACTGTTTTTT. Its protein product is CASGSPYDEKLFF.